Listed below are T cell receptor beta chains from one sample, sequenced in a study of vaccination and CD4 T cells after COVID-19. One entry per CDR3 protein results from TCRdb running MiXCR on the PCR reads. This repertoire shows approximately 25,000 distinct CDR3 sequences, approximately 50% found once; its top ten account for under 6.5%. These receptors are not linked to any known antigen. Sequenced material: CD4+ T cells from blood, cultured in vitro. Every receptor here comes from a human donor who had recovered from COVID-19. Both conserved end residues are part of each CDR3. A D gene is named only where the DNA matches it firmly. Some rows mark clone size as missing; the rest say once, few, many or name a class of expanded clone.

. few TRBJ1-1 TRBV2 CASADFTRGTEAFF TGTGCCAGCGCTGACTTCACGCGGGGCACTGAAGCTTTCTTT
. . TRBJ1-2 TRBV6-1 CASSRPEGGNYGYTF TGTGCCAGCAGTCGGCCAGAGGGAGGGAACTATGGCTACACCTTC
. few TRBJ1-5 TRBV4-3 CASSQVLGNQPQHF TGCGCCAGCAGCCAAGTGCTGGGGAATCAGCCCCAGCATTTT
. . TRBJ2-1 TRBV4-2 CASSQGDGGGSYNEQFF TGTGCCAGCAGCCAAGGAGACGGCGGAGGCTCCTACAATGAGCAGTTCTTC
. few TRBJ2-7 TRBV2 CASSSSSGRGSYEQYF TGTGCCAGCAGCTCAAGCTCAGGGAGAGGCTCCTACGAGCAGTACTTC
. . TRBJ1-2 TRBV29-1 CSVEERGLGNYGYTF TGCAGCGTTGAAGAACGGGGATTAGGTAACTATGGCTACACCTTC
. . TRBJ1-1 TRBV6-1 CASSENWGADTEAFF TGTGCCAGCAGTGAAAACTGGGGAGCGGACACTGAAGCTTTCTTT
TRBD2 few TRBJ2-2 TRBV2 CASSATSGATGELFF TGTGCCAGCAGCGCGACTAGCGGGGCCACCGGGGAGCTGTTTTTT
TRBD1 few TRBJ1-1 TRBV7-9 CASIPRRDSLNTEAFF TGTGCCAGCATCCCTAGGAGGGACAGCCTGAACACTGAAGCTTTCTTT
. . TRBJ2-1 TRBV20-1 CSARPTPGLDSGEQFF TGCAGTGCTAGGCCCACCCCGGGACTCGATAGTGGTGAGCAGTTCTTC
. few TRBJ1-2 TRBV21-1 CASITPGTPVRPGYTF TGTGCCAGCATCACCCCCGGGACCCCCGTACGGCCTGGCTACACCTTC
TRBD1 few TRBJ2-2 TRBV7-9 CASSLAGDRNTGELFF TGTGCCAGCAGCTTGGCTGGGGACAGAAACACCGGGGAGCTGTTTTTT
TRBD1 . TRBJ1-5 TRBV12-3/TRBV12-4 CASSPDRGDQPQHF TGTGCCAGCAGTCCGGACAGGGGGGATCAGCCCCAGCATTTT
. . TRBJ1-2 TRBV7-2 CASSPGGPGYTF TGTGCCAGCAGCCCTGGGGGGCCTGGCTACACCTTC
. . TRBJ2-2 TRBV5-1 CASSLIGDTGELFF TGCGCCAGCAGCCTCATAGGGGATACCGGGGAGCTGTTTTTT
. . TRBJ2-3 TRBV20-1 CSASRAGWADTQYF TGCAGTGCTAGTAGGGCAGGGTGGGCAGATACGCAGTATTTT
TRBD2 once TRBJ2-1 TRBV20-1 CSASLLSAGGSTVEQFF TGCAGTGCTAGTTTGTTATCTGCTGGCGGGAGTACTGTTGAGCAGTTCTTC
TRBD2 . TRBJ2-5 TRBV20-1 CSARVGTSGRVGPAQYF TGCAGTGCTAGAGTCGGGACTAGCGGGAGGGTAGGGCCCGCCCAGTACTTC
. once TRBJ1-5 TRBV11-3 CASSLRHGDGNQPQHF TGTGCCAGCAGCCTTAGACACGGGGATGGCAATCAGCCCCAGCATTTT
. . TRBJ2-2 TRBV21-1 CASSRAIGNPNTGELFF TGTGCCAGCAGCAGGGCCATCGGGAATCCGAACACCGGGGAGCTGTTTTTT
TRBD1 few TRBJ2-3 TRBV28 CASSLRQGASTDTQYF TGTGCCAGCAGTTTGAGACAGGGTGCTAGCACAGATACGCAGTATTTT
. few TRBJ2-1 TRBV11-3 CASSLGTRDYNEQFF TGTGCCAGCAGCTTAGGAACACGGGACTACAATGAGCAGTTCTTC
TRBD2 . TRBJ2-1 TRBV20-1 CSARDEGWRGFNEQFF TGCAGTGCTAGAGATGAGGGGTGGCGGGGGTTCAATGAGCAGTTCTTC
. . TRBJ2-7 TRBV4-1 CASSQQEAYEQYF TGCGCCAGCAGCCAACAGGAGGCCTACGAGCAGTACTTC
TRBD1 . TRBJ2-2 TRBV7-3 CASSLLGQTPNTGELFF TGTGCCAGCAGCTTATTGGGACAGACGCCGAACACCGGGGAGCTGTTTTTT
. . TRBJ1-5 TRBV7-9 CASSLATGSNQPQHF TGTGCCAGCAGCTTAGCAACAGGGAGTAATCAGCCCCAGCATTTT
TRBD1 few TRBJ2-2 TRBV6-1 CASSPGTGISVELFF TGTGCCAGCAGTCCCGGGACAGGGATATCGGTGGAGCTGTTTTTT
TRBD1 few TRBJ1-1 TRBV29-1 CSVEGQGKTEAFF TGCAGCGTTGAAGGACAGGGGAAGACTGAAGCTTTCTTT
. . TRBJ1-1 TRBV7-8 CASSLAAGAEAFF TGTGCCAGCAGCTTAGCGGCAGGCGCAGAAGCTTTCTTT
TRBD1 few TRBJ1-5 TRBV20-1 CSASDRVNQPQHF TGCAGTGCTTCCGACAGGGTAAATCAGCCCCAGCATTTT
. once TRBJ1-1 TRBV5-1 CASSSPDRNTEAFF TGCGCCAGCAGCTCCCCTGACAGGAACACTGAAGCTTTCTTT
. . TRBJ2-1 TRBV27 CASSPLGFEQFF TGTGCCAGCAGTCCGCTAGGTTTTGAGCAGTTCTTC
TRBD1 once TRBJ1-1 TRBV18 CASSPRTGEAFF TGTGCCAGCTCACCTCGGACAGGGGAAGCTTTCTTT
TRBD1 . TRBJ1-1 TRBV7-2 CASSLDRGRKRNTEAFF TGTGCCAGCAGCTTGGACAGGGGCCGGAAGCGGAACACTGAAGCTTTCTTT
TRBD2 . TRBJ2-4 TRBV27 CASRSGNENIQYF TGTGCCAGCAGGAGCGGGAACGAAAACATTCAGTACTTC
. few TRBJ1-5 TRBV20-1 CSARSRINQPQHF TGCAGTGCTAGGTCGAGGATCAATCAGCCCCAGCATTTT
TRBD1 few TRBJ1-1 TRBV27 CASSRTGVDEAFF TGTGCCAGCAGTCGGACAGGGGTTGATGAAGCTTTCTTT
. . TRBJ1-5 TRBV7-2 CASSLGAGGSSNQPQHF TGTGCCAGCAGCTTAGGGGCGGGCGGCAGTAGCAATCAGCCCCAGCATTTT
. . TRBJ2-1 TRBV28 CASSSGGEGAYNEQFF TGTGCCAGCAGCTCGGGCGGTGAGGGGGCCTACAATGAGCAGTTCTTC
TRBD2 . TRBJ2-3 TRBV10-3 CAISESGRGVQDTQYF TGTGCCATCAGTGAGTCGGGGCGGGGGGTTCAAGATACGCAGTATTTT
TRBD2 . TRBJ2-3 TRBV20-1 CSASGGAVGDTQYF TGCAGTGCTAGCGGGGGGGCCGTGGGAGATACGCAGTATTTT
. few TRBJ2-7 TRBV24-1 CATSDNYEQYF TGTGCCACCAGTGACAACTACGAGCAGTACTTC
. . TRBJ1-2 TRBV19 CASSTLYTSNYGYTF TGTGCCAGTAGTACTCTTTACACCTCTAACTATGGCTACACCTTC
. few TRBJ2-1 TRBV7-2 CASSIGLNNEQFF TGTGCCAGCAGCATTGGACTAAACAATGAGCAGTTCTTC
. . TRBJ1-3 TRBV6-5 CASSYERSSGNTIYF TGTGCCAGCAGTTACGAGAGGAGCTCTGGAAACACCATATATTTT